These T cell receptor beta chains were read from a single sample in a study of blood T cells in healthy people across ages. Each CDR3 protein gets one entry after TCRdb re-called the 5' RACE reads with MiXCR. Found here are just over 800,000 distinct CDR3 sequences, less than 80% of them singletons; the top ten hold roughly a quarter. The sample comprised blood. The receptors were gathered from a man aged 25 to 45 in good health. The conserved cysteine and the conserved F or W are not part of the CDR3 here. The D gene is left open where the match is weak.

>TRBJ2-3|NA|TRBV20-1
SARDPGGATDTQY
>TRBJ2-1|TRBD1|TRBV5-1
ASSLGGQGARNEQF
>TRBJ2-3|TRBD2|TRBV7-9
ASSSGLAVDTDTQY
>TRBJ2-1|TRBD1|TRBV13
ASIGQGFNEQF
>TRBJ2-7|TRBD2|TRBV2
ASSVTSGSYEQY
>TRBJ2-6|TRBD2|TRBV6-2/TRBV6-3
ASSWWKSGERQSGANVLT
>TRBJ2-5|TRBD2|TRBV3-1
ASSPGRGQETQY
>TRBJ2-7|NA|TRBV29-1
SVEDRARGPRYEQY
>TRBJ1-1|TRBD1|TRBV7-2
ASRRTGTEAF
>TRBJ2-5|TRBD2|TRBV7-8
ASSLGAGGLQETQY
>TRBJ2-3|NA|TRBV20-1
SAKGGGGTDTQY
>TRBJ2-2|TRBD2|TRBV3-1
ASSLVGSGGTGELF
>TRBJ2-2|NA|TRBV29-1
SVEDFGLGELF
>TRBJ2-3|TRBD1|TRBV5-1
ASTTGGRTDTQY
>TRBJ2-3|TRBD2|TRBV12-3/TRBV12-4
ASSFSSGGADTQY